A selection of T cell receptor beta chains follows, all from one sample in a study of control samples from healthy donors and cancer patients. The method was immunoSEQ multiplex PCR; TCRdb's version includes in-frame clones alone and lacks a portion of them. The sample holds some 150,000 clones, about 90% seen once. Sample: blood. The receptors originated from a man younger than 30 in good health. Each CDR3 is given with its conserved first and last residue. D genes are given only for firm matches. Where a row states a size, it is once, few, many or the class of an expanded clone; other rows omit it.

v_call: TRBV23-1
clone_size: .
j_call: TRBJ2-5
d_call: TRBD1
cdr3_nt: TGCGCCAGCAGCCGAGGACAGGGACGAGAGACCCAGTACTTC
cdr3_aa: CASSRGQGRETQYF

v_call: TRBV4-2
clone_size: .
j_call: TRBJ2-7
d_call: .
cdr3_nt: TGTGCCAGCAGCCAAGAGAGGGGGGACTCCTACGAGCAGTACTTC
cdr3_aa: CASSQERGDSYEQYF

v_call: TRBV7-2
clone_size: .
j_call: TRBJ2-1
d_call: TRBD1
cdr3_nt: TGTGCCAGCAGCTTAGTGGGGACAGGGGTCCCCAATGAGCAGTTCTTC
cdr3_aa: CASSLVGTGVPNEQFF

v_call: TRBV7-8
clone_size: .
j_call: TRBJ2-2
d_call: TRBD1
cdr3_nt: TGTGCCAGCAGCCTCACAGGGGAGAGAGGCGGGGAGCTGTTTTTT
cdr3_aa: CASSLTGERGGELFF

v_call: TRBV2
clone_size: .
j_call: TRBJ2-6
d_call: .
cdr3_nt: TGTGCCAGCATGACGGGCGTGCCCTCTGGGGCCAACGTCCTGACTTTC
cdr3_aa: CASMTGVPSGANVLTF

v_call: TRBV15
clone_size: .
j_call: TRBJ1-1
d_call: .
cdr3_nt: TGTGCCACCAGCGGAAGTATTTTCACTGAAGCTTTCTTT
cdr3_aa: CATSGSIFTEAFF

v_call: TRBV6-2/TRBV6-3
clone_size: few
j_call: TRBJ1-2
d_call: .
cdr3_nt: TGTGCCAGCAGTTACTCCTATGAGGGAAGCGGCCTTTATGGCTACACCTTC
cdr3_aa: CASSYSYEGSGLYGYTF

v_call: TRBV7-2
clone_size: .
j_call: TRBJ1-4
d_call: .
cdr3_nt: TGTGCCAGCAGCAAACAGGGTCGGAGTGAAAAACTGTTTTTT
cdr3_aa: CASSKQGRSEKLFF

v_call: TRBV19
clone_size: .
j_call: TRBJ1-1
d_call: .
cdr3_nt: TGTGCCAGTAGTCAATCGAATCTGGGCACTGAAGCTTTCTTT
cdr3_aa: CASSQSNLGTEAFF

v_call: TRBV19
clone_size: .
j_call: TRBJ2-1
d_call: TRBD1
cdr3_nt: TGTGCCAGTAGTATCAGCGGGACAGGGCTAGGCGAGCAGTTCTTC
cdr3_aa: CASSISGTGLGEQFF

v_call: TRBV6-5
clone_size: .
j_call: TRBJ1-1
d_call: .
cdr3_nt: TGTGCCAGCAGTATCCGGGCCCAACGGGGCACTGAAGCTTTCTTT
cdr3_aa: CASSIRAQRGTEAFF

v_call: TRBV18
clone_size: .
j_call: TRBJ1-1
d_call: TRBD1
cdr3_nt: TGTGCCAGCTCGCCAGCTGTACAGGGGGTGAACACTGAAGCTTTCTTT
cdr3_aa: CASSPAVQGVNTEAFF

v_call: TRBV7-3
clone_size: .
j_call: TRBJ2-5
d_call: .
cdr3_nt: TGTGCCAGCAGTCGAACGAATGGGGTGGTGGAAACCCAGTACTTC
cdr3_aa: CASSRTNGVVETQYF

v_call: TRBV7-9
clone_size: .
j_call: TRBJ2-5
d_call: .
cdr3_nt: TGTGCCAGCAGCTCTTCTTCTGGCCAGCGGAAGACCCAGTACTTC
cdr3_aa: CASSSSSGQRKTQYF

v_call: TRBV11-2
clone_size: .
j_call: TRBJ1-1
d_call: TRBD1
cdr3_nt: TGTGCCAGCAGGTTGACAGGGGGGAGCACTGAAGCTTTCTTT
cdr3_aa: CASRLTGGSTEAFF

v_call: TRBV11-2
clone_size: few
j_call: TRBJ2-2
d_call: .
cdr3_nt: TGTGCCAGCAGTTATGGACATTCCTCCGGGGAGCTGTTTTTT
cdr3_aa: CASSYGHSSGELFF

v_call: TRBV6-1
clone_size: .
j_call: TRBJ2-7
d_call: .
cdr3_nt: TGTGCCAGCAGTGATCAGTCGACCTGGAACTACGAGCAGTACTTC
cdr3_aa: CASSDQSTWNYEQYF

v_call: TRBV7-2
clone_size: .
j_call: TRBJ1-1
d_call: .
cdr3_nt: TGTGCCAGCAGCCCGGGCCTTTGGACTGAAGCTTTCTTT
cdr3_aa: CASSPGLWTEAFF

v_call: TRBV10-1
clone_size: once
j_call: TRBJ1-5
d_call: .
cdr3_nt: TGCGCCAGCCTGGCAGGGAACGAGGTTAATCAGCCCCAGCATTTT
cdr3_aa: CASLAGNEVNQPQHF

v_call: TRBV3-1/TRBV3-2
clone_size: once
j_call: TRBJ2-1
d_call: .
cdr3_nt: TGTGCCAGCAGCCAAGGGAGGGCGAGCTCCTACAATGAGCAGTTCTTC
cdr3_aa: CASSQGRASSYNEQFF

v_call: TRBV27
clone_size: .
j_call: TRBJ1-2
d_call: TRBD1
cdr3_nt: TGTGCCAGCAGTAGCCGGGACAGGGGGCACTGGGGTGGCTACACCTTC
cdr3_aa: CASSSRDRGHWGGYTF

v_call: TRBV7-3
clone_size: .
j_call: TRBJ2-3
d_call: .
cdr3_nt: TGTGCCAGCAGCCCCCAGGACGGTCATAGCACAGATACGCAGTATTTT
cdr3_aa: CASSPQDGHSTDTQYF

v_call: TRBV5-1
clone_size: .
j_call: TRBJ2-3
d_call: TRBD2
cdr3_nt: TGCGCCAGCAGCTTGAGGTCCGGGGGGGAGATCACAGATACGCAGTATTTT
cdr3_aa: CASSLRSGGEITDTQYF

v_call: TRBV2
clone_size: .
j_call: TRBJ1-1
d_call: .
cdr3_nt: TGTGCCAGCATCGAAGAGAACCGGGACAAGAACACTGAAGCTTTCTTT
cdr3_aa: CASIEENRDKNTEAFF

v_call: TRBV3-1/TRBV3-2
clone_size: .
j_call: TRBJ1-4
d_call: .
cdr3_nt: TGTGCCAGCAGCCAAGACGGCGGGTCTTATGAAAAACTGTTTTTT
cdr3_aa: CASSQDGGSYEKLFF

v_call: TRBV7-8
clone_size: .
j_call: TRBJ2-1
d_call: TRBD2
cdr3_nt: TGTGCCAGCAGCCTAGGCGGGAGGCAGGGAGGCAACAATGAGCAGTTCTTC
cdr3_aa: CASSLGGRQGGNNEQFF

v_call: TRBV2
clone_size: .
j_call: TRBJ1-6
d_call: TRBD1
cdr3_nt: TGTGCCAGGGGGACAGATCCTAATTCACCCCTCCACTTT
cdr3_aa: CARGTDPNSPLHF

v_call: TRBV27
clone_size: .
j_call: TRBJ2-1
d_call: .
cdr3_nt: TGTGCCAGCAGTCCTCTCGTCGTCGGAGACAATGAGCAGTTCTTC
cdr3_aa: CASSPLVVGDNEQFF

v_call: TRBV7-2
clone_size: .
j_call: TRBJ2-2
d_call: TRBD2
cdr3_nt: TGTGCCAGCAGCCCACGGACTAGCGGGACTACCGGGGAGCTGTTTTTT
cdr3_aa: CASSPRTSGTTGELFF

v_call: TRBV9
clone_size: .
j_call: TRBJ1-1
d_call: TRBD1
cdr3_nt: TGTGCCAGCAATAGCGGACAGGGTGCTGAAGCTTTCTTT
cdr3_aa: CASNSGQGAEAFF

v_call: TRBV7-9
clone_size: few
j_call: TRBJ1-1
d_call: .
cdr3_nt: TGTGCCAGCAGCTCGGTGTGGGGAGCCACTGAAGCTTTCTTT
cdr3_aa: CASSSVWGATEAFF

v_call: TRBV7-2
clone_size: .
j_call: TRBJ2-3
d_call: .
cdr3_nt: TGTGCCAGCAGCTTCGGGACGACCGGGTATCTCGATACGCAGTATTTT
cdr3_aa: CASSFGTTGYLDTQYF

v_call: TRBV27
clone_size: .
j_call: TRBJ1-2
d_call: .
cdr3_nt: TGTGCCAGCAGTCTCTCGGACAGCAATTCATTCTATGGCTACACCTTC
cdr3_aa: CASSLSDSNSFYGYTF

v_call: TRBV5-6
clone_size: few
j_call: TRBJ2-1
d_call: .
cdr3_nt: TGTGCCAGCAGCTTGGCCGAGAATGAGCAGTTCTTC
cdr3_aa: CASSLAENEQFF

v_call: TRBV29-1
clone_size: .
j_call: TRBJ2-7
d_call: TRBD2
cdr3_nt: TGCAGCGTTGCTGCGGGGGGGCCCTACGAGCAGTACTTC
cdr3_aa: CSVAAGGPYEQYF

v_call: TRBV27
clone_size: .
j_call: TRBJ1-5
d_call: .
cdr3_nt: TGTGCCAGCAGTCAAGCTTCCAGGGGCCAGCCCCAGCATTTT
cdr3_aa: CASSQASRGQPQHF

v_call: TRBV30
clone_size: .
j_call: TRBJ1-2
d_call: .
cdr3_nt: TGTGCCTGGACCGACCTGGGGGGGGCTCAGGGTGGCTACACCTTC
cdr3_aa: CAWTDLGGAQGGYTF

v_call: TRBV28
clone_size: .
j_call: TRBJ1-2
d_call: .
cdr3_nt: TGTGCCAGCAGCGACTTCCGGGACACCTATGGCTACACCTTC
cdr3_aa: CASSDFRDTYGYTF

v_call: TRBV11-2
clone_size: .
j_call: TRBJ1-2
d_call: .
cdr3_nt: TGTGCCAGCAGCGCAGGGTGGACGGGCTATGGCTACACCTTC
cdr3_aa: CASSAGWTGYGYTF

v_call: TRBV5-6
clone_size: .
j_call: TRBJ1-1
d_call: .
cdr3_nt: TGTGCCAGCAGCTTGTATGGGGCGTACACTGAAGCTTTCTTT
cdr3_aa: CASSLYGAYTEAFF

v_call: TRBV13
clone_size: .
j_call: TRBJ1-6
d_call: .
cdr3_nt: TGTGCCAGCAGCTTAGGGGTTAGGAATTCACCCCTCCACTTT
cdr3_aa: CASSLGVRNSPLHF

v_call: TRBV6-2/TRBV6-3
clone_size: .
j_call: TRBJ2-1
d_call: TRBD2
cdr3_nt: TGTGCCAGCAGTTATAATCTCGGTAGCGGGGGGCGAAATTACAATGAGCAGTTCTTC
cdr3_aa: CASSYNLGSGGRNYNEQFF